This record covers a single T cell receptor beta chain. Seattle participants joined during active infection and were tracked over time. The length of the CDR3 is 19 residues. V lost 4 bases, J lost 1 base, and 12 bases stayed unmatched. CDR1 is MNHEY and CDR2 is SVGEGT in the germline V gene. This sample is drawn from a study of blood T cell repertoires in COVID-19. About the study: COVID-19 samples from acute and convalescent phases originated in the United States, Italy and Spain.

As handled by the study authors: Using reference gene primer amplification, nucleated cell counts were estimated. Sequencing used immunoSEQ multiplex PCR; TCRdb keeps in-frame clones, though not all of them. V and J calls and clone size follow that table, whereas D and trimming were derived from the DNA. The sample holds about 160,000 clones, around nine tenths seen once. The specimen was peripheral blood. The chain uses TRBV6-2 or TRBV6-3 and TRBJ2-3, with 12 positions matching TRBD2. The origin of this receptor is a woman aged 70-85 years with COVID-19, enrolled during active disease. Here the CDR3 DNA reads TGTGCCAGCAGTTTTAAGTTCGGGACTAGCGGGCTCGGCACAGATACGCAGTATTTT. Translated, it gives CASSFKFGTSGLGTDTQYF.